This T cell receptor beta chain was retrieved from a study of beta chain features in type 1 diabetes. Broader study findings: Patients showed naive, central memory and Treg TCRB repertoires that appeared more similar than those of healthy donors. A moderate, significant TCRB CDR3 shortening appeared in type 1 diabetes across four CD4+ subsets.

A heparinised blood draw that averaged roughly 100 mL was obtained once from each donor. Germline values: CDR1 SGHAT, CDR2 FQNNGV. Trimming pared 5 bases from V and 1 base from J, leaving 14 bases between. This CDR3 has 15 residues. Worth noting for this clone: What it recognizes is unknown.

Sequencing targeted expressed TCRB transcripts, as all isolated RNA had been reverse transcribed. Assay: immunoSEQ multiplex PCR; the TCRdb copy retains only in-frame clones and omits some. The table has roughly 160,000 clones, roughly 8% seen once. This rearrangement joins TRBV11-2 to TRBJ2-5, with a weak D call TRBD1 (6 bases). Sample: central memory CD4+ T cells from blood. The TCR was taken from a man in his late teens or twenties with type 1 diabetes. CDR3 sequence reads: CASSQEGQFQETQYF. CDR3 nucleotides: TGTGCCAGCAGCCAAGAAGGACAGTTCCAAGAGACCCAGTACTTC.